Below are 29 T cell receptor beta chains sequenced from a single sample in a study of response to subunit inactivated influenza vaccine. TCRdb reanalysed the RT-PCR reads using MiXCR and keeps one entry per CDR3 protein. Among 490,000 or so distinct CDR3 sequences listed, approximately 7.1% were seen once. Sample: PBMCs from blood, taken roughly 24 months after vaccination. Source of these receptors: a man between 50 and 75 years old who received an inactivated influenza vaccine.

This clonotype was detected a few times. The CDR3 reads CASSFNLWESSYEQYF. The CDR3 nucleotides read TGTGCCAGCAGCTTTAACTTGTGGGAGAGCTCCTACGAGCAGTACTTC. The V and J genes are TRBV7-2 and TRBJ2-7, with D maybe TRBD2 (5 bases). Between the trimmed V and J ends, which lost 3 bases and 0 bases, there was a span of 15 bases. The CDR3 is made up of 16 amino acids. Germline CDR1 and CDR2: SGHTA and FQGNSA.

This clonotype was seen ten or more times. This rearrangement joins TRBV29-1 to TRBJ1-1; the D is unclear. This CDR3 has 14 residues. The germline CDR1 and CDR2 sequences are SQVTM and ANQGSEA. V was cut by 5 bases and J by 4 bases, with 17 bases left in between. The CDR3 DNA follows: TGCAGCGTTAACTCGTGGAGGGAGAGCACTGAAGCTTTCTTT. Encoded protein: CSVNSWRESTEAFF.

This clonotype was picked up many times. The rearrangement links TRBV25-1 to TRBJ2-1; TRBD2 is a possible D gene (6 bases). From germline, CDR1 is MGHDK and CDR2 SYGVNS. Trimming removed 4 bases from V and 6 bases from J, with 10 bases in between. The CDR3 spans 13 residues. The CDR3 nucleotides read TGTGCCAGCAGTGTGGGAGGTGGCAATGAGCAGTTCTTC. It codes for CASSVGGGNEQFF. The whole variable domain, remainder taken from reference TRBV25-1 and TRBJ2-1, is EADIYQTPRYLVIGTGKKITLECSQTMGHDKMYWYQQDPGMELHLIHYSYGVNSTEKGDLSSESTVSRIRTEHFPLTLESARPSHTSQYLCASSVGGGNEQFFGPGTRLTVL.

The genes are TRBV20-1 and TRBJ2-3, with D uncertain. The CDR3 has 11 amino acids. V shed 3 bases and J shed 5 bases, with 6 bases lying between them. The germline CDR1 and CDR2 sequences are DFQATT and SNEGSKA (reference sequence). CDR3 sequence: CSASGGDTQYF. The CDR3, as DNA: TGCAGTGCTAGCGGCGGAGATACGCAGTATTTT.

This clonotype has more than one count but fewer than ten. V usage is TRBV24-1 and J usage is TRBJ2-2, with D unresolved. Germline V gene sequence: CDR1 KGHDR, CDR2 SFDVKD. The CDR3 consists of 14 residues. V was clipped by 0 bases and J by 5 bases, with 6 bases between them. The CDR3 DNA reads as TGTGCCACCAGTGATTTGCAACGTACCGGGGAGCTGTTTTTT. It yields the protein CATSDLQRTGELFF.

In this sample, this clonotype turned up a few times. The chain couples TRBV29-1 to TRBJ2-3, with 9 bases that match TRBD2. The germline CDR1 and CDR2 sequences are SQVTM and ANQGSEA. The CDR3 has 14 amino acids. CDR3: CSGGLAGITDTQYF. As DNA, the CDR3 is TGCAGTGGGGGGCTAGCGGGGATCACAGATACGCAGTATTTT.

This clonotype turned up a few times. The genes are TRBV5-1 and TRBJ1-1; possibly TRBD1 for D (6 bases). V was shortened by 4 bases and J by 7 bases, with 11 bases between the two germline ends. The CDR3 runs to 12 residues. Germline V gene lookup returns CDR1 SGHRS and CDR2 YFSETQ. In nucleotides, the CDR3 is TGCGCCAGCAGCCAACAGGGTCTTGAAGCTTTCTTT. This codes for CASSQQGLEAFF.

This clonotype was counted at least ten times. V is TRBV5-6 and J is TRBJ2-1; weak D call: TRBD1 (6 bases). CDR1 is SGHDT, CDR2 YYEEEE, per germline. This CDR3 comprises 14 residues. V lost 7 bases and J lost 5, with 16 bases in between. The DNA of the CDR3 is TGTGCCAGCGGCAGCCCCCACAGGGACAATGAGCAGTTCTTC. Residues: CASGSPHRDNEQFF. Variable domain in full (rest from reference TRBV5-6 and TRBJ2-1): DAGVTQSPTHLIKTRGQQVTLRCSPKSGHDTVSWYQQALGQGPQFIFQYYEEEERQRGNFPDRFSGHQFPNYSSELNVNALLLGDSALYLCASGSPHRDNEQFFGPGTRLTVL.

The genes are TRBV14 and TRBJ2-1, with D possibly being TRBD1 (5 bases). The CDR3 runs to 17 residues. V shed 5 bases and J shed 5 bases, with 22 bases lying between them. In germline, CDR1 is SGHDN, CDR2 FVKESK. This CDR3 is CASSRTRQFLRDNEQFF. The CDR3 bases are TGTGCCAGCAGCAGGACCCGACAGTTCCTACGAGACAATGAGCAGTTCTTC.

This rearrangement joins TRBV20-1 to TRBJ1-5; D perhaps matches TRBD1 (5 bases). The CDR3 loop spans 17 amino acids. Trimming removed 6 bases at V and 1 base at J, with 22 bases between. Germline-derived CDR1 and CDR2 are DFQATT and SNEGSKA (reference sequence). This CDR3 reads CSAPGWGKLESNQPQHF. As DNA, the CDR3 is TGCAGTGCCCCAGGCTGGGGGAAATTAGAGAGCAATCAGCCCCAGCATTTT.

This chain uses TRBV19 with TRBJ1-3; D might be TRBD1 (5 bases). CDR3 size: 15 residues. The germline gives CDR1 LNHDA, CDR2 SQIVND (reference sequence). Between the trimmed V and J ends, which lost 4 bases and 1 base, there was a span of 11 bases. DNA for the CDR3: TGTGCCAGTAGTACAGGGCGGGTTTCTGGAAACACCATATATTTT. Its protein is CASSTGRVSGNTIYF.

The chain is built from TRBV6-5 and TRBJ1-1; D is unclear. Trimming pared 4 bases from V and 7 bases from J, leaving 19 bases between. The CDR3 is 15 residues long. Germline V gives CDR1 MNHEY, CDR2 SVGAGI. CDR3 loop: CASSSPGGRSGEAFF. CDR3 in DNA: TGTGCCAGCAGTTCACCGGGCGGGAGGAGCGGTGAAGCTTTCTTT.

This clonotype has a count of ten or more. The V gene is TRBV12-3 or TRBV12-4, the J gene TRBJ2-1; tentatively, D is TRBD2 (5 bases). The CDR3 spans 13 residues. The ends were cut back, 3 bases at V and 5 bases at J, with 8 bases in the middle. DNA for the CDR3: TGTGCCAGCAGTTTTACGAGGGACAATGAGCAGTTCTTC. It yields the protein CASSFTRDNEQFF.

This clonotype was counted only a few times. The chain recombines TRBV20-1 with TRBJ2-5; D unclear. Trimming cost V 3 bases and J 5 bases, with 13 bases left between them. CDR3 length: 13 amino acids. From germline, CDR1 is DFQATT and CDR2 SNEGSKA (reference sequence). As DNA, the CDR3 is TGCAGTGCTAGCTTGACGCTAGGGGAGACCCAGTACTTC. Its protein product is CSASLTLGETQYF.

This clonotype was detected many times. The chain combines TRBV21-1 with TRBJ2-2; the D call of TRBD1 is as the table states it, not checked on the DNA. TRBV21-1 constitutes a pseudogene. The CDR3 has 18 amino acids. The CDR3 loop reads CASSSPGQEAANTGELFF. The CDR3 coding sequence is TGTGCCAGCAGCTCTCCGGGACAAGAAGCAGCGAACACCGGGGAGCTGTTTTTT.

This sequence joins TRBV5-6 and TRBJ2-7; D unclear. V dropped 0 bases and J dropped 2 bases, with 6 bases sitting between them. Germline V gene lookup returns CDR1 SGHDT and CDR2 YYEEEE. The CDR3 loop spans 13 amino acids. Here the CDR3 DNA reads TGTGCCAGCAGCTTGGTGGACGCCTACGAGCAGTACTTC. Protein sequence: CASSLVDAYEQYF.

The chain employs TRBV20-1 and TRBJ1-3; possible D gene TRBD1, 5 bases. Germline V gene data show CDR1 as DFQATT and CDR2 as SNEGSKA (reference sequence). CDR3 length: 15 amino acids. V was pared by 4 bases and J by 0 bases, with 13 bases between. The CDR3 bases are TGCAGTGCTACCGGGACTTTTCCCTCTGGAAACACCATATATTTT. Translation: CSATGTFPSGNTIYF.

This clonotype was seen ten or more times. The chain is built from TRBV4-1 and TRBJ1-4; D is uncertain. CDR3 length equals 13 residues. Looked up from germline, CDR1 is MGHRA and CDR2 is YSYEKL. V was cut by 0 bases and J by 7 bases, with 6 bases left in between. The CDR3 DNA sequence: TGCGCCAGCAGCCAAGATCGGGGTGAAAAACTGTTTTTT. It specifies CASSQDRGEKLFF.

CDR3 protein: CASTMQTAGSQETQYF. The CDR3 DNA reads as TGTGCCAGCACCATGCAGACAGCCGGTAGCCAAGAGACCCAGTACTTC. The chain links TRBV7-8 to TRBJ2-5; weak D call: TRBD1 (5 bases). Germline V lookup: CDR1 SGHVS, CDR2 FQNEAQ. The V and J ends lost 7 bases and 1 base respectively, with 19 bases between them. The CDR3 loop spans 16 amino acids.

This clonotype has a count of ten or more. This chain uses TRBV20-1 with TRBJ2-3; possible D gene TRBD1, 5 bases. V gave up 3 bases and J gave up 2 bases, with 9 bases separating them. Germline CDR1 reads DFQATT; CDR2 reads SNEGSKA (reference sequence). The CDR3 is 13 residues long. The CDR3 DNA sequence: TGCAGTGCTAGCAGGGCCGACACAGATACGCAGTATTTT. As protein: CSASRADTDTQYF.

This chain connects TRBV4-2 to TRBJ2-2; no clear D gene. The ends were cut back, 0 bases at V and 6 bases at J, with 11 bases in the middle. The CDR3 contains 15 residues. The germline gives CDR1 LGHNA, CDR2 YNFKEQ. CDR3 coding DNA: TGTGCCAGCAGCCAAGACTTGGTCGGCGCCGGGGAGCTGTTTTTT. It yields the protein CASSQDLVGAGELFF.

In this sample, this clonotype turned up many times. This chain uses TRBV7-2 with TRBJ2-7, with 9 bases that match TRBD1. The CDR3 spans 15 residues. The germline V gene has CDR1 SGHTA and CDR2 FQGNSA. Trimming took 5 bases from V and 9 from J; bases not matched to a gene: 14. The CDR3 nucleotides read TGTGCCAGCAGCCTACAAGAGGGACAGGGAAGTCGGCAGTACTTC. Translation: CASSLQEGQGSRQYF.

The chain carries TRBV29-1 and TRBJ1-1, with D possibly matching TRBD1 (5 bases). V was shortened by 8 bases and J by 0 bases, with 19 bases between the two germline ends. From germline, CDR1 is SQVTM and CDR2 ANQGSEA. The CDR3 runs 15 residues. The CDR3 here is CSIRKETDMNTEAFF. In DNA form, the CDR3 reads TGCAGCATACGAAAAGAGACAGACATGAACACTGAAGCTTTCTTT.

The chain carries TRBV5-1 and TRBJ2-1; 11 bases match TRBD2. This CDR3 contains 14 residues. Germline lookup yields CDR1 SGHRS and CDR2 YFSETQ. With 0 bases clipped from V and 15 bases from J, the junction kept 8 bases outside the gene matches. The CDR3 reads CASSLVLAGGPWFF. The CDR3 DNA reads TGCGCCAGCAGCTTGGTGTTAGCGGGGGGGCCTTGGTTCTTC.

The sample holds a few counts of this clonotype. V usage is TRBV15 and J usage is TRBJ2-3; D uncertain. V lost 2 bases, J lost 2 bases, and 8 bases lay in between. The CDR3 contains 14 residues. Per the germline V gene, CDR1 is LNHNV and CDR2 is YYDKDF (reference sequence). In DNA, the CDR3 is TGTGCCACCAGCAGAACTGGCTACACAGATACGCAGTATTTT. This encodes CATSRTGYTDTQYF.

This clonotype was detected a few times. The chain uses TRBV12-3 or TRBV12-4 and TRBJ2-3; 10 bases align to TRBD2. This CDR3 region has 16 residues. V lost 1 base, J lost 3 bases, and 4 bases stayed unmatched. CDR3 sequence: CASSLGAGGQTDTQYF. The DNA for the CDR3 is TGTGCCAGCAGTTTAGGAGCGGGGGGGCAGACAGATACGCAGTATTTT.

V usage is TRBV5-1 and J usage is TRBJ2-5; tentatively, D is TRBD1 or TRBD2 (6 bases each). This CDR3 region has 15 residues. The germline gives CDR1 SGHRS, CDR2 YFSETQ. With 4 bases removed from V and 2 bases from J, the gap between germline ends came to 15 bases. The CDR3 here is CASSRGTNIQETQYF. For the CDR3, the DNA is TGCGCCAGCAGCCGGGGGACAAACATACAAGAGACCCAGTACTTC.

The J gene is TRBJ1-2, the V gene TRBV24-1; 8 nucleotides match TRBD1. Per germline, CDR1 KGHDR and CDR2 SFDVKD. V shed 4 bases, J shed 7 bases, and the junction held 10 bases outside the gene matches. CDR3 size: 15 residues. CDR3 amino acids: CATSDRTGGYGGYTF. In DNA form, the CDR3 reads TGTGCCACCAGTGACCGAACAGGGGGTTATGGTGGCTACACCTTC.

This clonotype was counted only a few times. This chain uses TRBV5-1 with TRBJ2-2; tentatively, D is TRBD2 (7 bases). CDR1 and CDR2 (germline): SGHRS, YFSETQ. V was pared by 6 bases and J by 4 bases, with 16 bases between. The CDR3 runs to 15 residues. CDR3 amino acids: CASKLGGAFTGELFF. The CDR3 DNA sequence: TGCGCCAGCAAGCTTGGGGGGGCCTTCACCGGGGAGCTGTTTTTT.